The present TCR beta chain was sequenced within a study of blood T cell repertoires in COVID-19. The CDR3 is 14 residues long. CDR1 GTSNPN and CDR2 SVGIG come from the germline V gene (reference sequence). V shed 5 bases and J shed 0 bases, with 11 bases lying between them. In the source study's methods: It was from reference gene primer amplification that nucleated cell counts were estimated. Using immunoSEQ multiplex PCR, the repertoire was profiled, and TCRdb retains in-frame clones only, with some absent. V and J calls and clone size are those listed in that table; D and trimming were worked out from the DNA. The repertoire has more than 130,000 clones, roughly 80% of them found once; the top ten carry almost 6.5%.

Sequencing was performed on peripheral blood. The chain recombines TRBV30 with TRBJ1-3; a possible D gene is TRBD1 (6 bases). This TCR was recovered from a human donor in a cohort sampled during active COVID-19. CDR3 nucleotides: TGTGCCTGGGGAACAGGGAACTCTGGAAACACCATATATTTT. Its translation is CAWGTGNSGNTIYF. The variable domain in full, completed from reference TRBV30 and TRBJ1-3, reads SQTIHQWPATLVQPVGSPLSLECTVEGTSNPNLYWYRQAAGRGLQLLFYSVGIGQISSEVPQNLSASRPQDRQFILSSKKLLLSDSGFYLCAWGTGNSGNTIYFGEGSWLTVV.